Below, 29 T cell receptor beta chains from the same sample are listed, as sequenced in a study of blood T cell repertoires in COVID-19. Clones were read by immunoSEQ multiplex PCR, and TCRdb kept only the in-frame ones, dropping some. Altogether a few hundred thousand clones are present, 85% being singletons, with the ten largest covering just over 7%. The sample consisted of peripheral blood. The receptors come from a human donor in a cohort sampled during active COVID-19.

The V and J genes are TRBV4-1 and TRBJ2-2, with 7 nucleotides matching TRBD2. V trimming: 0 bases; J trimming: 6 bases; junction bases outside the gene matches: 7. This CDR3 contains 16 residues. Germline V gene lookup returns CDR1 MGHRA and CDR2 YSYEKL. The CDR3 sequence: CASSQDGGGRAGELFF. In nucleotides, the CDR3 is TGCGCCAGCAGCCAAGATGGAGGAGGGAGGGCCGGGGAGCTGTTTTTT.

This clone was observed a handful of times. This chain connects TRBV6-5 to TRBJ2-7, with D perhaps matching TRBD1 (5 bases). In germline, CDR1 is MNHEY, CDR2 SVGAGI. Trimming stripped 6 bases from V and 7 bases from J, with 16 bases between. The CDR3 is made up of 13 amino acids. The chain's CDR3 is CASSPGAGIEQYF. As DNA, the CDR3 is TGTGCCAGCAGCCCCGGAGCAGGGATAGAGCAGTACTTC.

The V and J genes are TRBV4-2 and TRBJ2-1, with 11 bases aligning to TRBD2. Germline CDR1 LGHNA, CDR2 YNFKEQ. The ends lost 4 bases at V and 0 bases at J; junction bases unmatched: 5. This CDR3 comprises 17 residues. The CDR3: CASSRVLAGASYNEQFF. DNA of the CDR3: TGTGCCAGCAGCCGGGTACTAGCGGGGGCCTCCTACAATGAGCAGTTCTTC.

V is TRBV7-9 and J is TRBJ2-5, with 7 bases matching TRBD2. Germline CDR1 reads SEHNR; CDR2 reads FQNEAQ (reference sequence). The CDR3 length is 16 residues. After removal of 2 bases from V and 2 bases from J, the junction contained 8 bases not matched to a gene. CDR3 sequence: CASSLSPAGTQETQYF. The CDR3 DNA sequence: TGTGCCAGCAGCTTATCCCCAGCGGGGACTCAAGAGACCCAGTACTTC.

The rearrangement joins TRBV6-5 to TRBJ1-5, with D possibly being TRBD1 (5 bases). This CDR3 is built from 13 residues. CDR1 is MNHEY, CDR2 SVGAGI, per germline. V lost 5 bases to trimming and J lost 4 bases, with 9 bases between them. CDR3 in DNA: TGTGCCAGCAGTCAGGGTTGGAATCAGCCCCAGCATTTT. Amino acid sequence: CASSQGWNQPQHF.

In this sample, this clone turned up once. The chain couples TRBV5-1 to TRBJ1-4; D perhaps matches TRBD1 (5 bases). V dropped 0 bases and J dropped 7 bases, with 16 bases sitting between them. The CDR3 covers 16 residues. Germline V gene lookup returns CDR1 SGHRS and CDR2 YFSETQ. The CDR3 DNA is TGCGCCAGCAGCTTGGCCGTCCAGGGAATTGGTGAAAAACTGTTTTTT. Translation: CASSLAVQGIGEKLFF.

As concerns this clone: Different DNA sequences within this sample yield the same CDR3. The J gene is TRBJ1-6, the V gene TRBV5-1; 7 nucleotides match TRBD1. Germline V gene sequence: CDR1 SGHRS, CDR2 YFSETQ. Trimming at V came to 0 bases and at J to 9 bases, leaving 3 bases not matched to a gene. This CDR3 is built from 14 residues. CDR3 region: CASSLGDRVSPLHF. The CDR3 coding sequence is TGCGCCAGCAGCTTGGGCGACAGGGTTTCACCCCTCCACTTT.

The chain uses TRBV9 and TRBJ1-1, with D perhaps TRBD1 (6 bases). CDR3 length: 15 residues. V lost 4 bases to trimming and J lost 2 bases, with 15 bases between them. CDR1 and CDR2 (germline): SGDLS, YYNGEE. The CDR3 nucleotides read TGTGCCAGCAGCCATGAGGGAGGGGGAAACACTGAAGCTTTCTTT. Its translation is CASSHEGGGNTEAFF.

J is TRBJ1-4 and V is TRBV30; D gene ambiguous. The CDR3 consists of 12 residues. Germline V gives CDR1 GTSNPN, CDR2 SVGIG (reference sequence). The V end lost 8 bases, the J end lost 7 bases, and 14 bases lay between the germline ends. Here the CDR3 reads CARGHSSEKLFF. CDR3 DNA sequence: TGTGCCAGAGGGCATTCCAGTGAAAAACTGTTTTTT.

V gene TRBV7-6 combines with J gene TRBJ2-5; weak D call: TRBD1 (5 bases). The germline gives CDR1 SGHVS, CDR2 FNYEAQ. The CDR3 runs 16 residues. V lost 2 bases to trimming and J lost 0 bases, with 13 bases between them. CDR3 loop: CASSLNQGTYQETQYF. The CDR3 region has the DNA TGTGCCAGCAGCTTAAACCAGGGAACGTACCAAGAGACCCAGTACTTC. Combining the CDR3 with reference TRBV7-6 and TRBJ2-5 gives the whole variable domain GAGVSQSPRYKVTKRGQDVALRCDPISGHVSLYWYRQALGQGPEFLTYFNYEAQQDKSGLPNDRFSAERPEGSISTLTIQRTEQRDSAMYRCASSLNQGTYQETQYFGPGTRLLVL.

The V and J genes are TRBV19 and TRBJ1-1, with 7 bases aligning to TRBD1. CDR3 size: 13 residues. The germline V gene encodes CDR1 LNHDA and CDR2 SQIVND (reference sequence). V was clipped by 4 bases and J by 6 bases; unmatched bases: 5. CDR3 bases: TGTGCCAGTAGTAGGACAGGAGATCCTGAAGCTTTCTTT. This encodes CASSRTGDPEAFF.

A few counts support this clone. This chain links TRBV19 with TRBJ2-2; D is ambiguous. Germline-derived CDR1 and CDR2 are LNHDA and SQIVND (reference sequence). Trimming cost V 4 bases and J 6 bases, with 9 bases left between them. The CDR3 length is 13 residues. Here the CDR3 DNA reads TGTGCCAGTAGTACCAGACACTCCGGGGAGCTGTTTTTT. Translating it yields CASSTRHSGELFF.

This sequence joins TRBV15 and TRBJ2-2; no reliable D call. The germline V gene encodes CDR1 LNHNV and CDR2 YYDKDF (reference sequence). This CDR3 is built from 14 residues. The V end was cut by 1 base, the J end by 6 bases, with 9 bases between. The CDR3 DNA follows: TGTGCCACCAGCAGAGGAGTTCTCTCCGGGGAGCTGTTTTTT. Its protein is CATSRGVLSGELFF.

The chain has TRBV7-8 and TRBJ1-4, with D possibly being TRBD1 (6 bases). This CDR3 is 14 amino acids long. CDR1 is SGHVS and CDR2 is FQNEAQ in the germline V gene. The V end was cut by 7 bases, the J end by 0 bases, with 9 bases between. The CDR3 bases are TGTGCCAGCACCCGGACAGCAACTAATGAAAAACTGTTTTTT. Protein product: CASTRTATNEKLFF.

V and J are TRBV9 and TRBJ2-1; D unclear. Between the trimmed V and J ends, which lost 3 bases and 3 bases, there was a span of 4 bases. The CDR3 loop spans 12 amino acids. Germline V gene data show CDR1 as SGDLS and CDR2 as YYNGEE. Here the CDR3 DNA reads TGTGCCAGCAGCGCCGTCTACAATGAGCAGTTCTTC. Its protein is CASSAVYNEQFF.

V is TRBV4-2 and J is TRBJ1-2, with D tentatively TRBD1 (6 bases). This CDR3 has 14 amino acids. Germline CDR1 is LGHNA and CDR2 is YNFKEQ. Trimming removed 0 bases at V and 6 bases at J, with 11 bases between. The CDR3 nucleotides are TGTGCCAGCAGCCAAGATCGGGCAGGGGATGGCTACACCTTC. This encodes CASSQDRAGDGYTF.

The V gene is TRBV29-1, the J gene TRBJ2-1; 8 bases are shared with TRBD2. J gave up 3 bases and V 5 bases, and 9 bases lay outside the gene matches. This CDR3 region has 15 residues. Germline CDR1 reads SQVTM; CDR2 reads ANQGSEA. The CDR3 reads CSVLTGTRGYNEQFF. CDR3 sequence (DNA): TGCAGCGTTTTAACCGGGACTAGGGGCTACAATGAGCAGTTCTTC.

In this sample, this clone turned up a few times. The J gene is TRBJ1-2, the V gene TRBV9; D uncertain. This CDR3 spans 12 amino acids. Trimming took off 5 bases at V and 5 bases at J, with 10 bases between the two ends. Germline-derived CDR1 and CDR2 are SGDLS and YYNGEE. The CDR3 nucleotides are TGTGCCAGCAGTACAACCATATATGGCTACACCTTC. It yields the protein CASSTTIYGYTF. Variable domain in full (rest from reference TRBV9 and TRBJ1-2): DSGVTQTPKHLITATGQRVTLRCSPRSGDLSVYWYQQSLDQGLQFLIQYYNGEERAKGNILERFSAQQFPDLHSELNLSSLELGDSALYFCASSTTIYGYTFGSGTRLTVV.

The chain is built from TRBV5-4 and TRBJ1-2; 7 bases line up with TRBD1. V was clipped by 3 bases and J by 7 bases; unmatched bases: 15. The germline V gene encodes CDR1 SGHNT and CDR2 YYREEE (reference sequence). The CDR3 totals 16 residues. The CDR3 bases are TGTGCCAGCAGCTCAGACAGGGTTCTGATTCCTCGTGGCTACACCTTC. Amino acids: CASSSDRVLIPRGYTF.

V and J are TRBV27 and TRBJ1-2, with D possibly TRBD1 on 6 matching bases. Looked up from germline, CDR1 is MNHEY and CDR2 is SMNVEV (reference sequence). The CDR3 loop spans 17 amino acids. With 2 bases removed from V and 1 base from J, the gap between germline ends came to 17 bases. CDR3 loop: CASSLAGGAPINYGYTF. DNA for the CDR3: TGTGCCAGCAGTTTAGCCGGGGGGGCACCTATTAACTATGGCTACACCTTC.

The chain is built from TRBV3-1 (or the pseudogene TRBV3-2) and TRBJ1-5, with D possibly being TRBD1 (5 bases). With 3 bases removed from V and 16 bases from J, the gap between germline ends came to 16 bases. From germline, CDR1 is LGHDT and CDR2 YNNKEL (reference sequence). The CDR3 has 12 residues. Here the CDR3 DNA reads TGTGCCAGCAGCCAGGGGGGAGCCATTAGTCATTTT. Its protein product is CASSQGGAISHF.

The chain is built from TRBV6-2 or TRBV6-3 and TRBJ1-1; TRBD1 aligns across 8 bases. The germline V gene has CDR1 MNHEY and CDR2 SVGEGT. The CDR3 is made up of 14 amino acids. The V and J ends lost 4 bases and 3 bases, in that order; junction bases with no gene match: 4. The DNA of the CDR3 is TGTGCCAGCAGTTCACCAGGGGGCCACACTGAAGCTTTCTTT. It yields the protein CASSSPGGHTEAFF.

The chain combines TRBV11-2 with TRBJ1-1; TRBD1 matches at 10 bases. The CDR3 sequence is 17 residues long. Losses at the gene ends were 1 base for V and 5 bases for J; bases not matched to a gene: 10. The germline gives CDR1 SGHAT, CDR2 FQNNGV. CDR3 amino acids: CASSLGEVRTGGTEAFF. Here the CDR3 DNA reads TGTGCCAGCAGCTTAGGAGAAGTTCGGACAGGGGGTACTGAAGCTTTCTTT.

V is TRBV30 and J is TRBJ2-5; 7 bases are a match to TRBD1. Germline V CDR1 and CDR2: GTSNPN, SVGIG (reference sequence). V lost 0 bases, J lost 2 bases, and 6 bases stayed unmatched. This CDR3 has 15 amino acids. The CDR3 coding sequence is TGTGCCTGGAGTGTATGGGACAGAGGGCAAGAGACCCAGTACTTC. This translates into CAWSVWDRGQETQYF.

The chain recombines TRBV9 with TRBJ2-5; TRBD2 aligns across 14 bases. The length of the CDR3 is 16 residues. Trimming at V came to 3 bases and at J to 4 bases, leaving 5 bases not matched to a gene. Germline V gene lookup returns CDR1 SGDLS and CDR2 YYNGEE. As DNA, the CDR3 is TGTGCCAGCAGCGCCACCGGGACTAGCGGGGGAGAGACCCAGTACTTC. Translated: CASSATGTSGGETQYF.

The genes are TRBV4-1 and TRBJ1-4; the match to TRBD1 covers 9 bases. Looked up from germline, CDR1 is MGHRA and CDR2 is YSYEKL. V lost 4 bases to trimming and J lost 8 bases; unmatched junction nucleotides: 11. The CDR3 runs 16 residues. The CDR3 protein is CASSRGDRAEGEKLFF. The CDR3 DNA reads TGCGCCAGCAGCCGCGGGGACAGGGCTGAGGGGGAAAAACTGTTTTTT.

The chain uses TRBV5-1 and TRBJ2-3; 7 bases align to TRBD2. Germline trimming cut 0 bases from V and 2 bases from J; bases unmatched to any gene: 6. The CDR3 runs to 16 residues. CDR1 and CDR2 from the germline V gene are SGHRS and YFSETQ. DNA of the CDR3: TGCGCCAGCAGCTTGGGCTCTAGCGGTTTCACAGATACGCAGTATTTT. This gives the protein CASSLGSSGFTDTQYF.

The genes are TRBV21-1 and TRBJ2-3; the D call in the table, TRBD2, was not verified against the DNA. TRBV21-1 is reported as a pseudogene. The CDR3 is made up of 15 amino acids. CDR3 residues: CASSNNWSSTDTQYF. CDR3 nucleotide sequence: TGTGCCAGCAGCAATAACTGGTCAAGCACAGATACGCAGTATTTT.

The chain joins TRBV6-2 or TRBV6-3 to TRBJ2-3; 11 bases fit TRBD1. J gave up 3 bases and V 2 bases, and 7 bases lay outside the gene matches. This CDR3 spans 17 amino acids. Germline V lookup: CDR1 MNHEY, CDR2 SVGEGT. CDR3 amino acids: CASSYGRRDRGTDTQYF. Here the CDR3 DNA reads TGTGCCAGCAGTTACGGTAGACGGGACAGGGGGACAGATACGCAGTATTTT.